The T cell receptor (beta chain) described here comes from a study of metastatic and nonmetastatic thyroid tumors (dated by TCRdb to the early 2020s). About the investigation overall: For patients with malignant and with benign thyroid disease, the researchers compared repertoires between peripheral blood samples and tumor or nodule tissue samples. Summary of the overall study and its limitations: TCR beta diversity was reported as significantly higher in malignant tumors than in benign nodules, in both blood and tumor samples.

In this sample, this clone turned up many times. Its antigen has not been determined. A much bigger clone sits one base away, suggesting this may be a read error. No patient had received any treatment before thyroid surgery. The study retrospectively analysed patient clinical samples collected from the early 2010s to the late 2010s using T-cell receptor beta sequencing. The library relied on PCR. Instrument used: Illumina HiSeq 4000. The TCR beta-chain CDR3 region of each patient was profiled by high-throughput sequencing. As for how the authors treated the data: Drawing on CDR3 differences between clinicopathological groups, the researchers built a classifier meant to tell apart patients with distant-metastatic papillary thyroid cancer. The Shannon index was used to measure repertoire diversity, and the Morisita-Horn index was used to measure how similar tumor and blood repertoires were. In-frame beta chains were kept once TCRdb had trimmed the public reads at Q25 with fastp and called clones with MiXCR. These V and J calls originate from TCRdb's pipeline instead of the authors' own analysis. Across this sample there are 20,000 to 25,000 clones, with 20% to 25% seen only once. Together, the top ten hold roughly 4.4% of the sample.

The source material was adjacent normal tissue. The sequence was obtained from a female donor with papillary thyroid cancer or a benign thyroid nodule (not recorded which). Some clones in this sample may be carry-over from other donors' samples.

For the CDR3, the sequence is CASDYGASGYGYTF. The nucleotide sequence reads as follows: TGTGCCAGTGACTACGGGGCTTCAGGTTATGGCTACACCTTC. The sequence joins TRBV11-2 to TRBJ1-2, with TRBD1 as a weak D call on 5 bases. The CDR3 sequence holds 14 residues, the cysteine and phenylalanine included. Solely the CDR3 DNA is kept, with 42 bases framed from the first base. V lost 9 bases and J lost 5 bases; the stretch between them is 19 bases long. The germline V gene yields SGHAT for CDR1 and FQNNGV for CDR2.